This TCR beta chain was captured by sequencing in a study of shared clonotypes between healthy human individuals (dated by TCRdb to 2018 to 2021). With respect to the entire study: Three men and a couple of women, aged 18 to 49 years, made up the cohort. Each donor's leukapheresis produced roughly between roughly 0.9 and 8.9 billion PBMCs. To estimate repertoire size and how much clonotype sharing occurs between individuals, the study deeply sequenced the blood TCR repertoires of five or six healthy adults. Different laboratories and diverse techniques were used to prepare libraries and sequence TCR repertoires, to increase sequencing depth and limit assay-specific biases.

Concerning this clone: Its antigen specificity is not known. Qualities for individual bases were not recorded, and no much larger clone is one base off.

Using the deep immunoSEQ assay, multiplex PCR amplified TCR CDR3 regions from genomic DNA. Genomic DNA extracted from each cell subset was distributed evenly over all wells of several immunoSEQ 96-well plates, and each plate served as one replicate. For unsorted PBMC, each replicate PCR was loaded with 250 to 300 ng genomic DNA, equivalent to 30,000 or so T cell genomes. Unsorted PBMC genomic DNA was sequenced across ten immunoSEQ deep assay plates. Purified libraries were quantified with a Qubit 3.0 fluorometer, sized on a Bioanalyzer 2100, and re-quantified with the KAPA Library Quantification kit. Every immunoSEQ 96-well plate was sequenced on a dedicated single-read 150-cycle Illumina NextSeq 550 flow cell. In the original analysis: Because only junctional sequences without quality scores were contained in the immunoSEQ output, filtering matching that applied to full-length reads could not be performed. To assign V/J genes and CDR3, sequences were annotated against IMGT germline references using PyIR, a Python wrapper for IgBLAST v1.9. Any read was removed if the V/J assignment was weak (E-value above 1e-6), the CDR3 was missing, or the read contained stop codons, out-of-frame junctions, or ambiguous translated residues. V3J clonotypes were defined as sequences sharing the same inferred V gene, J gene, and CDR3 amino acid sequence. Percentage overlap between repertoires was calculated by dividing the number of shared unique clonotypes by the size of the smaller repertoire. Richness of each repertoire was evaluated using RTK rarefaction, the Chao1 estimator, and Recon v2.1 estimates of unobserved clonotypes. TCRdb stores this immuneACCESS table with in-frame sequences only. Part of the clones is absent; in the studies checked, under half of the shortfall reflects unresolved V genes, and no reason is known for the rest. The V and J calls and clone size come from that table; D and trimming were worked out from the DNA. The sample table records about 480,000 clones; about 75% of these occur just once. The top ten constitute approximately 13% of the sample.

On the study overall, not on this receptor specifically: Because the study included a small number of donors, the genetic and exposure-history diversity represented was limited. Pairwise subsampling indicated that sequencing depth was expected to affect the degree of clonotype sharing among donors. Sampling was restricted to blood, and TCR repertoires in tissues likely differ from the TCR repertoires found in blood.

Including the terminal cysteine and phenylalanine, the CDR3 comprises 15 residues. Of the read, only the CDR3 DNA is kept; its 45 bases are in frame from base 1. After removal of 5 bases from V and 3 bases from J, the junction retains 6 bases not matched to a gene. CDR1 and CDR2 are drawn from the germline V gene (reference sequence): MNHNY, SVGAGI. The donors were healthy, HIV-negative adults who had no recently reported acute infections or vaccinations. All donors were Caucasian adults living in Nashville, Tennessee, USA. For unsorted samples, some 90 million PBMCs were counted and genomic DNA was extracted with the QIAamp DNA Blood Mini kit. After blood collection by leukapheresis, PBMCs were isolated using Ficoll-Histopaque density gradient centrifugation and then cryopreserved in the vapor phase of liquid nitrogen.

This clonotype was sampled from a woman aged 40 to 50 in good health. Some clones in this sample may be carry-over from other donors' samples. Recombination linked TRBV6-6 to TRBJ2-7, with 11 bases in between that match TRBD2. The specimen sequenced was PBMCs. The DNA sequence is as follows: TGTGCCAGCAGTATCGGACTAGCGGGTTACTACGAGCAGTACTTC. Translated, this gives CASSIGLAGYYEQYF.